This is a list of T cell receptor beta chains from one sample in a study of blood T cell repertoires in COVID-19. TCRdb keeps only in-frame clones here, not all; method: immunoSEQ multiplex PCR. Seen here are some 70,000 clones, roughly four fifths observed once, and the top ten hold around 4.1%. Specimen: peripheral blood. Receptor source: a woman in her sixties with acute or convalescent COVID-19. Both conserved end residues are part of each CDR3. A D gene is named only where the DNA matches it firmly. A clone size is listed for some rows: how often the clone was seen (once, few, many), or a class if it is expanded.

v_gene: TRBV19
d_gene: .
j_gene: TRBJ2-2
abundance: .
CDR3aa: CASTGQMNTGELFF
CDR3nt: TGTGCCTCCACGGGACAAATGAACACCGGGGAGCTGTTTTTT

v_gene: TRBV2
d_gene: TRBD1
j_gene: TRBJ1-5
abundance: .
CDR3aa: CASSSRTGNQPQHF
CDR3nt: TGTGCCAGCAGTTCTCGGACAGGGAATCAGCCCCAGCATTTT

v_gene: TRBV5-4
d_gene: TRBD2
j_gene: TRBJ2-7
abundance: .
CDR3aa: CASSFDSGAYEQYF
CDR3nt: TGTGCCAGCAGCTTTGATAGCGGGGCGTACGAGCAGTACTTC

v_gene: TRBV7-9
d_gene: TRBD1
j_gene: TRBJ1-3
abundance: .
CDR3aa: CASSRSGQDSGNTIYF
CDR3nt: TGTGCCAGCAGCCGCTCGGGACAGGACTCTGGAAACACCATATATTTT

v_gene: TRBV3-1/TRBV3-2
d_gene: TRBD2
j_gene: TRBJ2-2
abundance: few
CDR3aa: CASSQVRRGGYTGELFF
CDR3nt: TGTGCCAGCAGCCAAGTCCGGCGGGGGGGATACACCGGGGAGCTGTTTTTT

v_gene: TRBV5-5
d_gene: .
j_gene: TRBJ2-1
abundance: .
CDR3aa: CASSLGGGYYNEQFF
CDR3nt: TGTGCCAGCAGCTTGGGCGGGGGCTACTACAATGAGCAGTTCTTC

v_gene: TRBV7-3
d_gene: TRBD2
j_gene: TRBJ2-1
abundance: few
CDR3aa: CASSPRTSGYNEQFF
CDR3nt: TGTGCCAGCAGCCCACGGACTAGCGGGTACAATGAGCAGTTCTTC

v_gene: TRBV11-2
d_gene: TRBD1
j_gene: TRBJ1-5
abundance: .
CDR3aa: CASSFQTGQPQHF
CDR3nt: TGTGCCAGCAGCTTTCAGACAGGGCAGCCCCAGCATTTT

v_gene: TRBV5-4
d_gene: TRBD2
j_gene: TRBJ2-1
abundance: .
CDR3aa: CASSLGSGGASEQFF
CDR3nt: TGTGCCAGCAGCTTGGGGAGCGGGGGGGCCTCCGAGCAGTTCTTC

v_gene: TRBV9
d_gene: .
j_gene: TRBJ2-5
abundance: .
CDR3aa: CASSASLGGQETQYF
CDR3nt: TGTGCCAGCAGCGCATCACTGGGGGGTCAAGAGACCCAGTACTTC

v_gene: TRBV5-1
d_gene: TRBD2
j_gene: TRBJ2-7
abundance: .
CDR3aa: CASNDPGTSGGAYEQYF
CDR3nt: TGCGCCAGCAACGACCCCGGGACTAGCGGGGGGGCCTACGAGCAGTACTTC

v_gene: TRBV4-1
d_gene: TRBD1
j_gene: TRBJ1-1
abundance: .
CDR3aa: CASSAQGGPAAEAFF
CDR3nt: TGCGCCAGCAGCGCTCAGGGGGGCCCGGCGGCTGAAGCTTTCTTT

v_gene: TRBV5-1
d_gene: TRBD1
j_gene: TRBJ1-2
abundance: few
CDR3aa: CASSLDSGVRDRGLGYTF
CDR3nt: TGCGCCAGCAGCTTGGACTCGGGCGTCCGCGACAGGGGGCTTGGCTACACCTTC

v_gene: TRBV5-1
d_gene: TRBD2
j_gene: TRBJ2-1
abundance: .
CDR3aa: CASSLAGGSSYNEQFF
CDR3nt: TGCGCCAGCAGCTTGGCCGGGGGGAGCTCCTACAATGAGCAGTTCTTC

v_gene: TRBV4-1
d_gene: .
j_gene: TRBJ1-1
abundance: .
CDR3aa: CASTSPRNTEAFF
CDR3nt: TGCGCCAGCACTAGTCCTCGGAACACTGAAGCTTTCTTT